The rows below give T cell receptor beta chains drawn from one sample of a study of cytomegalovirus exposure and HLA in healthy donors. Repertoires were generated with immunoSEQ multiplex PCR, while TCRdb's copy carries only in-frame clones and drops some. The sample has 100,000 to 150,000 clones, about 80% seen once. The source material was PBMCs. The receptor source for this set is a woman between 50 and 59 years old in good health and CMV-seronegative. The CDR3 runs from the conserved cysteine through the conserved F or W. D genes are given only for firm matches. Clone size is stated in some rows and not others, as once, few, many or a class when expanded.

clone_size d_call j_call v_call cdr3_nt cdr3_aa
- TRBD1 TRBJ1-2 TRBV6-6 TGTGCCAGCAGTTACTACGAGACAGGGAATGGCTACACCTTC CASSYYETGNGYTF
- TRBD1 TRBJ1-2 TRBV6-5 TGTGCCAGCAGTGACAGGGGGCCTAACTATGGCTACACCTTC CASSDRGPNYGYTF
few - TRBJ1-4 TRBV5-1 TGCGCCAGCAGCCGAGACACAGGGAGAGAAAAACTGTTTTTT CASSRDTGREKLFF
few TRBD2 TRBJ2-3 TRBV28 TGTGCCAGCACGCTAGCGGGACTGAGCACAGATACGCAGTATTTT CASTLAGLSTDTQYF
- TRBD1 TRBJ1-3 TRBV7-9 TGTGCCAGCAGCCCAGGGGGAAGCTCTGGAAACACCATATATTTT CASSPGGSSGNTIYF
- TRBD2 TRBJ2-7 TRBV19 TGTGCCAGTAGTATAATGGCGGGAGGGCCTTGGGAGCAGTACTTC CASSIMAGGPWEQYF
- - TRBJ1-6 TRBV30 TGTGCCTGGAGACTTACAGCGGATTCACCCCTCCACTTT CAWRLTADSPLHF
- - TRBJ2-2 TRBV27 TGTGCCAGCAGCTGGACAACCGGGGAGCTGTTTTTT CASSWTTGELFF
- - TRBJ2-7 TRBV4-3 TGCGCCAGCAGCCAAGAGGGCCTCAGGGACGAGCAGTACTTC CASSQEGLRDEQYF
few TRBD1 TRBJ1-4 TRBV4-1 TGCGCCAGCAGCCAGCCGTACAGGGGGACTGGGGAAAAACTGTTTTTT CASSQPYRGTGEKLFF
- - TRBJ2-3 TRBV7-2 TGTGCCAGCAGCTTAGGAAGGACTAGCACAGATACGCAGTATTTT CASSLGRTSTDTQYF
- TRBD2 TRBJ2-2 TRBV4-1 TGCGCCAGCAGCCAAAAAGCCGGGACTAGCGGGAGGGCCTTTATCACCGGGGAGCTGTTTTTT CASSQKAGTSGRAFITGELFF
- - TRBJ1-5 TRBV15 TGTGCCACCAGCAGAGAAAGACAGGCCCGGCCCCAGCATTTT CATSRERQARPQHF
- - TRBJ2-5 TRBV7-8 TGTGCCAGCAGCTTAGCCGGGGAGACCCAGTACTTC CASSLAGETQYF
- - TRBJ1-6 TRBV14 TGTGCCAGCAGCCAAGTAGGGGATTACTATAATTCACCCCTCCACTTT CASSQVGDYYNSPLHF
- TRBD2 TRBJ2-1 TRBV28 TGTGCCAGCAGTTTATCGACTAGCCCACGCAATGAGCAGTTCTTC CASSLSTSPRNEQFF
- - TRBJ2-3 TRBV7-8 TGTGCCAGCAGAGGGACAGCGGGAGCGAACACAGATACGCAGTATTTT CASRGTAGANTDTQYF
- - TRBJ2-2 TRBV9 TGTGCCAGCAGCGTAGAGGCGGATCCTAACACCGGGGAGCTGTTTTTT CASSVEADPNTGELFF
- - TRBJ2-7 TRBV5-4 TGTGCCAGCAGCTTTCTTGGGAGCTCCTACGAGCAGTACTTC CASSFLGSSYEQYF
once - TRBJ2-4 TRBV5-1 TGCGCCAGCAGCGAGACGGGTGAAATTTATGGGATTCAGTACTTC CASSETGEIYGIQYF
- - TRBJ2-2 TRBV7-6 TGTGCCAGCAGGGGTTTGGGGAACACCGGGGAACTGTTTTTT CASRGLGNTGELFF
- - TRBJ2-7 TRBV4-2 TGTGCCAGCAGCCTGGGAGGAGACAGGGACTACGAGCAGTACTTC CASSLGGDRDYEQYF
- - TRBJ2-7 TRBV29-1 TGCAGCGCACAACTAGCAGCCTACGAGCAGTACTTC CSAQLAAYEQYF
- TRBD2 TRBJ2-1 TRBV7-2 TGTGCCAGCAGCCCCGAGCTAGCGGGAGTCGGAAATGAGCAGTTCTTC CASSPELAGVGNEQFF
- TRBD2 TRBJ2-3 TRBV5-1 TGCGCCAGCAGCTTCGCTAGCGGCCTAAGCACAGATACGCAGTATTTT CASSFASGLSTDTQYF
few TRBD1 TRBJ1-2 TRBV15 TGTGCCACCAGCACCGACCTACGGACAGGGGCAGAAGGGGGCTACACCTTC CATSTDLRTGAEGGYTF
- - TRBJ1-2 TRBV5-1 TGCGCCAGCAGCCTTAACAGGGAAAACTATGGCTACACCTTC CASSLNRENYGYTF
once - TRBJ1-1 TRBV28 TGTGCCAGCATCGTCTCGGTGTTTGGCACTGAAGCTTTCTTT CASIVSVFGTEAFF
- - TRBJ2-1 TRBV7-9 TGTGCCAGCACGATTGACAGTTACAATGAGCAGTTCTTC CASTIDSYNEQFF
- - TRBJ1-1 TRBV5-1 TGCGCCAGCAGCTTGGAATCTGACAAGACCCCTGAAGCTTTCTTT CASSLESDKTPEAFF
- - TRBJ1-1 TRBV25-1 TGTGCCAGCAGTGAATATGCAGGGGAAGCTTTCTTT CASSEYAGEAFF
few TRBD1 TRBJ2-3 TRBV28 TGTGCCAGCAGTTTACGGACAGGGAGTAGCACAGATACGCAGTATTTT CASSLRTGSSTDTQYF
- TRBD1 TRBJ1-1 TRBV2 TGTGCCAGCAGGACAGGGGCCAACACTGAAGCTTTCTTT CASRTGANTEAFF
many TRBD1 TRBJ2-1 TRBV15 TGTGCCACCAGCAGAGAAAACAGGGGTGAGCAGTTCTTC CATSRENRGEQFF
- - TRBJ1-5 TRBV5-4 TGTGCCAGCAGCCTAGGGGGAAGCAATCAGCCCCAGCATTTT CASSLGGSNQPQHF
- - TRBJ1-5 TRBV7-2 TGTGCCAGCAGCTTAGTTGTCGGAGGGTCAGGCAATCAGCCCCAGCATTTT CASSLVVGGSGNQPQHF
- TRBD2 TRBJ2-5 TRBV7-9 TGTGCACTAGGAGGTGGCGGGAGTGTCCAAGAGACCCAGTACTTC CALGGGGSVQETQYF
- - TRBJ2-3 TRBV18 TGTGCCAGCTCACCACAACTTATCCTAGCACGGGCAGATACGCAGTATTTT CASSPQLILARADTQYF
few - TRBJ2-7 TRBV28 TGTGCCAGCATTTCACAGGCACCCGCATACGAGCAGTACTTC CASISQAPAYEQYF